Below, 12 T cell receptor beta chains from the same sample are listed, as sequenced in a study of CD8+CD57+ T cells in acquired aplastic anemia. Sequencing was done on patients that had shown CD8+CD57+ cell expansion by flow cytometry. Investigators profiled TCR beta VDJ and CDR3 from genomic DNA template. TCRdb re-analysed the reads in MiXCR, keeping a single row per CDR3 protein. Of around 430,000 distinct CDR3 sequences in the sample, around a third are singletons; the top ten hold roughly 0.8%. Sequenced input: sorted CD4+, CD8+, or CD8+CD57+ T cells (not recorded which) from PBMCs. The receptor source for this set is a human donor with aplastic anemia.

The chain links TRBV6-2 or TRBV6-3 to TRBJ1-1; D is unresolved. CDR1 and CDR2 from the germline V gene are MNHEY and SVGEGT. V was shortened by 5 bases and J by 3 bases, with 7 bases between the two germline ends. The CDR3 covers 12 residues. The CDR3 spells CASSPTHTEAFF. The CDR3 coding sequence is TGTGCCAGCAGTCCTACTCACACTGAAGCTTTCTTT.

This clonotype has a count of ten or more. The J gene is TRBJ1-2, the V gene TRBV11-2; D uncertain. Germline CDR1 SGHAT, CDR2 FQNNGV. V dropped 0 bases and J dropped 1 base, with 6 bases sitting between them. The CDR3 contains 14 residues. The CDR3 DNA sequence: TGTGCCAGCAGCTTAGAGGACGGTAACTATGGCTACACCTTC. Translation: CASSLEDGNYGYTF.

Many counts were recorded for this clonotype. This rearrangement joins TRBV19 to TRBJ2-5; tentative D call: TRBD1 (5 bases). The CDR3 runs 14 residues. V lost 6 bases, J lost 4 bases, and 15 bases lay in between. Germline CDR1 reads LNHDA; CDR2 reads SQIVND (reference sequence). The CDR3 nucleotides are TGTGCCAGTAGCTACAAAGGGGTCGCAGAGACCCAGTACTTC. Translated: CASSYKGVAETQYF.

This clonotype was seen ten or more times. The rearrangement uses TRBV19 and TRBJ1-1; D is unclear. The V gene lost 0 bases and the J gene lost 0 bases, with 5 bases spanning the gap. CDR3 size: 14 residues. In germline, CDR1 is LNHDA, CDR2 SQIVND (reference sequence). DNA for the CDR3: TGTGCCAGTAGTATAGAAGGAGTGAACACTGAAGCTTTCTTT. Translating gives CASSIEGVNTEAFF.

This clonotype was observed a handful of times. J is TRBJ1-1 and V is TRBV19, with 8 bases that match TRBD1. The CDR3 totals 17 residues. Germline CDR1 reads LNHDA; CDR2 reads SQIVND (reference sequence). J lost 0 bases, V lost 4 bases, and 10 bases had no gene match. The CDR3 spells CASSSPGQALLNTEAFF. CDR3 sequence (DNA): TGTGCCAGTAGTAGCCCGGGACAGGCGCTTCTGAACACTGAAGCTTTCTTT.

This clonotype was observed a few times. As DNA, the CDR3 is TGTGCCAGCAGTTACTCGCCCGGGGAGCTGTTTTTT. It translates to CASSYSPGELFF. The gene calls are TRBV6-5 and TRBJ2-2; no clear D. There are 12 residues in the CDR3. Trimming cost V 0 bases and J 6 bases, with 2 bases left between them. The germline V gene has CDR1 MNHEY and CDR2 SVGAGI.

The chain joins TRBV14 to TRBJ2-1, with 7 bases fitting TRBD1. There are 15 residues in the CDR3. CDR1 SGHDN and CDR2 FVKESK come from the germline V gene. V was clipped by 6 bases and J by 2 bases; unmatched bases: 7. The CDR3: CASRTGSSPYNEQFF. The CDR3 DNA reads as TGTGCCAGCAGGACAGGGTCCTCCCCCTACAATGAGCAGTTCTTC.

This clonotype was seen repeatedly, ten times or more. The J gene is TRBJ2-1, the V gene TRBV24-1; 11 positions match TRBD2. The junction had 13 bases not matched to a gene; V was cut back by 4 bases and J by 9 bases. The CDR3 totals 17 residues. Looked up from germline, CDR1 is KGHDR and CDR2 is SFDVKD. The CDR3 loop is CATSDKSLAGGLVEQFF. The CDR3 region has the DNA TGTGCCACCAGTGACAAATCCCTAGCGGGAGGTTTGGTTGAGCAGTTCTTC.

This clonotype was found many times. The chain carries TRBV10-2 and TRBJ2-7, with TRBD1 matching over 9 bases. J was trimmed by 2 bases and V by 8 bases; bases with no gene match: 7. Germline V gives CDR1 WSHSY, CDR2 SAAADI. This CDR3 has 14 residues. The chain's CDR3 is CASGDRDPTYEQYF. CDR3 sequence (DNA): TGCGCCAGCGGGGACAGGGACCCAACCTACGAGCAGTACTTC.

On this clonotype itself: The germline gene is not matched at one end of the junction; a read error may be the cause. The chain links TRBV10-3 to TRBJ1-6, with TRBD1 matching over 10 bases. In germline, CDR1 is ENHRY, CDR2 SYGVKD. The CDR3 contains 15 residues. CDR3 coding DNA: TGTGCCCTCAGTAAACGACAGGGGGCAGACTCACCCCTCCACTTT. Translation gives CALSKRQGADSPLHF.

This sequence joins TRBV9 and TRBJ1-2; D call uncertain. CDR1 is SGDLS and CDR2 is YYNGEE in the germline V gene. CDR3 size: 12 residues. V was clipped by 2 bases and J by 2 bases, with 4 bases between them. CDR3 sequence (DNA): TGTGCCAGCAGCGTCGGGAACTATGGCTACACCTTC. Protein sequence: CASSVGNYGYTF.

The sample holds a few counts of this clonotype. This CDR3 reads CASSEAGGLAGAYEQYF. The CDR3 DNA reads as TGTGCCAGCAGTGAAGCGGGGGGACTAGCGGGGGCCTACGAGCAGTACTTC. This chain connects TRBV6-1 to TRBJ2-7; 14 bases are shared with TRBD2. CDR1 MNHNS and CDR2 SASEGT come from the germline V gene. The CDR3 is 17 residues long. The ends lost 0 bases at V and 2 bases at J; junction bases unmatched: 3.